This T cell receptor (beta chain) was sequenced during a study of blood T cell repertoires in COVID-19. As for the study in general: Some COVID-19 samples were acute and others convalescent; all came from the United States, Italy and Spain. T cells, B-cell-depleted T cells, or PBMCs supplied cDNA or gDNA.

As processed by the authors: Amplification of reference gene primers was used by the study to estimate nucleated cell counts. Data came from immunoSEQ multiplex PCR; TCRdb stores just in-frame clones and leaves some out. V and J calls and clone size come straight from that table; D and trimming were deduced from the DNA. The table has about 200,000 clones, 75% to 85% seen once. The specimen was peripheral blood. The receptor was derived from an elderly woman with COVID-19, enrolled during active disease.

CDR3 DNA: TGTGCCAGCAGTGGGCGGAAGAATAGGATCGGGGAGACCCAGTACTTC. Translated, it gives CASSGRKNRIGETQYF. The chain joins TRBV2 to TRBJ2-5; D gene unclear. Trimming took off 4 bases at V and 5 bases at J, with 20 bases between the two ends. Germline V CDR1 and CDR2: SNHLY, FYNNEI. The CDR3 runs 16 residues.